These 4 T cell receptor beta chains were all obtained from the same sample, sequenced in a study of CD8+CD57+ T cells in acquired aplastic anemia. Sequenced patients had shown CD8+CD57+ cell expansion by flow cytometry. According to the study, genomic DNA was the template for TCR beta VDJ and CDR3 profiling. TCRdb reanalysed the reads using MiXCR and keeps one entry per CDR3 protein. This table holds about half a million distinct CDR3 sequences, approximately 32% found once. Sequences were obtained from sorted CD4+, CD8+, or CD8+CD57+ T cells (not recorded which) from PBMCs. The receptors originated from a human donor with aplastic anemia.

V is TRBV2 and J is TRBJ1-5, with 9 bases fitting TRBD1. Looked up from germline, CDR1 is SNHLY and CDR2 is FYNNEI. The CDR3 is made up of 16 amino acids. The V segment lost 5 bases and the J segment 1 base; nucleotides outside the gene matches: 6. The CDR3 loop is CASSTGGGFSNQPQHF. In nucleotides, the CDR3 is TGTGCCAGCAGTACAGGGGGCGGCTTCAGCAATCAGCCCCAGCATTTT.

This clonotype was observed at least ten times. The V gene is TRBV2, the J gene TRBJ1-2; D unresolved. V lost 8 bases and J lost 1, with 11 bases in between. Per the germline V gene, CDR1 is SNHLY and CDR2 is FYNNEI. The CDR3 loop spans 13 amino acids. CDR3 nucleotides: TGTGCCAGCTCAAGGTCCTATAACTATGGCTACACCTTC. Residues: CASSRSYNYGYTF. The full variable domain, completed using reference TRBV2 and TRBJ1-2, is EPEVTQTPSHQVTQMGQEVILRCVPISNHLYFYWYRQILGQKVEFLVSFYNNEISEKSEIFDDQFSVERPDGSNFTLKIRSTKLEDSAMYFCASSRSYNYGYTFGSGTRLTVV.

Note on this clonotype: A read error is possible here, since a much larger clone lies one base away. The gene calls are TRBV7-7 and TRBJ1-1; D gene ambiguous. The CDR3 contains 11 residues. Germline loops: CDR1 SSHAT, CDR2 FNYEAQ (reference sequence). The CDR3 is CASILENEAFF. The CDR3 DNA reads as TGTGCCAGCATCTTAGAGAATGAAGCTTTCTTT. Variable domain in full (rest from reference TRBV7-7 and TRBJ1-1): GAGVSQSPRYKVTKRGQDVTLRCDPISSHATLYWYQQALGQGPEFLTYFNYEAQPDKSGLPSDRFSAERPEGSISTLTIQRTEQRDSAMYRCASILENEAFFGQGTRLTVV.

Concerning this clonotype: A much larger clone differs from this one at a single base, so this may be a read error. The chain uses TRBV20-1 and TRBJ1-5, with D unclear. The length of the CDR3 is 15 residues. Per the germline V gene, CDR1 is DFQATT and CDR2 is SNEGSKA (reference sequence). V was trimmed by 2 bases and J by 5 bases, leaving 16 bases between them. The chain's CDR3 is CSARSITSPDQPQHF. The CDR3 DNA reads TGCAGTGCTAGATCCATCACCTCTCCGGATCAGCCCCAGCATTTT.